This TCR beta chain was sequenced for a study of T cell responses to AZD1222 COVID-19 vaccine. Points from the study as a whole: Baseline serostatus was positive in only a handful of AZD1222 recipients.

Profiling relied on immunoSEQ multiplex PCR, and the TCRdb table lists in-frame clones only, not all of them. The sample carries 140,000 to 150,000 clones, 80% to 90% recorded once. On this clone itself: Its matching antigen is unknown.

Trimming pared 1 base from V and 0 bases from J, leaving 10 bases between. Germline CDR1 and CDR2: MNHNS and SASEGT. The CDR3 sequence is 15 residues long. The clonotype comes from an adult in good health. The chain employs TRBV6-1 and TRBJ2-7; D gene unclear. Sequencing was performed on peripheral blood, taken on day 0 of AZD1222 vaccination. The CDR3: CASSEVGSSSYEQYF. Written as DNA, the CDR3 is TGTGCCAGCAGTGAAGTAGGGTCTAGCTCCTACGAGCAGTACTTC.